The 22 T cell receptor beta chains in this list originate from one sample, sequenced in a study of CD8 T cells in Susac syndrome. A quantity of about 0.5 to 1 ug RNA underwent reverse transcription using random hexamers. TCRdb re-called the immunoSEQ multiplex PCR reads through MiXCR, storing one row per CDR3 protein. The data show about 190,000 distinct CDR3 sequences, with under 95% seen just once and 0.095% to 0.12% held by the top ten. The sequenced sample consisted of CD4+ T cells from PBMCs. Receptor source: a human donor in good health.

The V gene is TRBV5-6, the J gene TRBJ2-3; D might be TRBD2 (6 bases). V was shortened by 0 bases and J by 0 bases, with 11 bases between the two germline ends. Germline CDR1 and CDR2: SGHDT and YYEEEE. The CDR3 loop spans 16 amino acids. CDR3 DNA: TGTGCCAGCAGCTTGGTGGGGGGAAGAAGCACAGATACGCAGTATTTT. Residues: CASSLVGGRSTDTQYF.

The chain couples TRBV28 to TRBJ2-5, with D uncertain. V gave up 7 bases and J gave up 0 bases, with 9 bases separating them. In germline, CDR1 is MDHEN, CDR2 SYDVKM. The CDR3 consists of 13 residues. CDR3 residues: CASNRRHQETQYF. The CDR3 nucleotides read TGTGCCAGCAATCGAAGACACCAAGAGACCCAGTACTTC.

The V call is TRBV29-1, the J call TRBJ2-7; the D is unclear. The CDR3 has 12 amino acids. Trimming left V 2 bases short and J 4 bases short, with 9 bases between. CDR1 and CDR2 (germline): SQVTM, ANQGSEA. CDR3 coding DNA: TGCAGCGTTGAAACGGGCCTTTACGAGCAGTACTTC. Translation: CSVETGLYEQYF.

The chain couples TRBV2 to TRBJ2-3; D might be TRBD2 (5 bases). Trimming stripped 7 bases from V and 11 bases from J, with 16 bases between. The CDR3 totals 12 residues. Germline CDR1 is SNHLY and CDR2 is FYNNEI. The CDR3 sequence is CASNSRNGGQYF. CDR3 DNA sequence: TGTGCCAGCAATAGCCGTAACGGAGGGCAGTATTTT.

In its sample, this clonotype was seen a few times. One end of the junction is discordant with germline, which a read error may explain. This chain uses TRBV27 with TRBJ1-1, with D unresolved. CDR1 MNHEY and CDR2 SMNVEV come from the germline V gene (reference sequence). The CDR3 is 12 amino acids. The CDR3 bases are TGTGCCAGTAGTTTCCGAGGCACTGAAGCTTTCTTT. Amino acids: CASSFRGTEAFF.

The genes are TRBV27 and TRBJ1-2, with a possible D match to TRBD1 (6 bases). Trimming cost V 6 bases and J 8 bases, with 16 bases left between them. The length of the CDR3 is 13 residues. Germline CDR1 and CDR2: MNHEY and SMNVEV (reference sequence). CDR3 sequence reads: CASSDGGGRGYTF. In DNA form, the CDR3 reads TGTGCCAGCAGCGATGGGGGGGGCCGGGGCTACACCTTC.

This sequence joins TRBV20-1 and TRBJ2-3; D is possibly TRBD2 (5 bases). V gave up 3 bases and J gave up 6 bases, with 16 bases separating them. This CDR3 contains 14 residues. The germline gives CDR1 DFQATT, CDR2 SNEGSKA (reference sequence). CDR3 sequence (DNA): TGCAGTGCTAGCGGACTCGGGCTGGCGGATACGCAGTATTTT. This encodes CSASGLGLADTQYF.

The chain carries TRBV29-1 and TRBJ2-1; 10 nucleotides match TRBD2. The V and J ends lost 8 bases and 0 bases, in that order; junction bases with no gene match: 16. CDR1 is SQVTM and CDR2 is ANQGSEA in the germline V gene. The CDR3 is 18 amino acids. CDR3 loop: CSSRRSSGGPSSYNEQFF. The CDR3 DNA reads TGCAGCTCCCGGCGCTCTAGCGGGGGTCCGAGCTCCTACAATGAGCAGTTCTTC.

CDR3 coding DNA: TGTGCCAGCAGCCGGGACAGGGGGTCTATAATAGGTTCACCCCTCCACTTT. Amino acid sequence: CASSRDRGSIIGSPLHF. This chain connects TRBV3-1 to TRBJ1-6; 11 bases line up with TRBD1. CDR3 length: 17 residues. The germline gives CDR1 LGHDT, CDR2 YNNKEL (reference sequence). The V and J ends lost 4 bases and 9 bases, in that order; junction bases with no gene match: 11.

This chain joins TRBV5-6 and TRBJ1-4; 7 bases fit TRBD1. V gave up 4 bases and J gave up 7 bases; unmatched junction bases: 4. CDR3 length: 13 residues. Germline lookup yields CDR1 SGHDT and CDR2 YYEEEE. The CDR3 nucleotides read TGTGCCAGCAGCAGGGACAGAATTGAAAAACTGTTTTTT. It yields the protein CASSRDRIEKLFF.

The V and J genes are TRBV15 and TRBJ2-1; 9 positions match TRBD1. Unmatched junction bases numbered 3, after V lost 5 bases and J lost 1 base. Germline V gene lookup returns CDR1 LNHNV and CDR2 YYDKDF (reference sequence). There are 15 residues in the CDR3. Here the CDR3 DNA reads TGTGCCACCAGCGGGGGGACAGGGTCCTACAATGAGCAGTTCTTC. This encodes CATSGGTGSYNEQFF.

About this clonotype itself: A read error may account for a junction end that differs from germline. The chain combines TRBV7-3 with TRBJ1-1, with 8 bases that match TRBD1. CDR1 and CDR2 (germline): SGHTA, FQGTGA. The CDR3 runs 15 residues. The CDR3 here is CASSSPDRGPTEVFF. The DNA for the CDR3 is TGTGCCAGCAGCTCCCCTGACAGGGGCCCCACTGAAGTTTTCTTT.

The chain uses TRBV7-3 and TRBJ2-6, with 8 bases aligning to TRBD1. The V gene's germline CDR1 is SGHTA and CDR2 FQGTGA. The CDR3 spans 17 residues. The V segment lost 3 bases and the J segment 0 bases; nucleotides outside the gene matches: 4. The CDR3 nucleotides read TGTGCCAGCAGCTTGACAGGGGCTCACTCTGGGGCCAACGTCCTGACTTTC. This gives the protein CASSLTGAHSGANVLTF. Full variable domain (missing parts from reference TRBV7-3 and TRBJ2-6): GAGVSQTPSNKVTEKGKYVELRCDPISGHTALYWYRQSLGQGPEFLIYFQGTGAADDSGLPNDRFFAVRPEGSVSTLKIQRTERGDSAVYLCASSLTGAHSGANVLTFGAGSRLTVL.

This clonotype is a singleton in its sample. The CDR3 sequence is CASSPAGGPVDTQYF. The DNA of the CDR3 is TGTGCCAGCAGCCCAGCGGGGGGGCCAGTAGATACGCAGTATTTT. The chain links TRBV9 to TRBJ2-3, with 10 bases lining up with TRBD2. Germline-derived CDR1 and CDR2 are SGDLS and YYNGEE. The CDR3 runs 15 residues. Losses at the gene ends were 4 bases for V and 5 bases for J; bases not matched to a gene: 7.

This rearrangement joins TRBV20-1 to TRBJ2-7; TRBD1 matches at 7 bases. The CDR3 runs 13 residues. The junction had 6 bases not matched to a gene; V was cut back by 5 bases and J by 2 bases. Germline V gene data show CDR1 as DFQATT and CDR2 as SNEGSKA (reference sequence). CDR3 residues: CSAEPGGTYEQYF. As DNA, the CDR3 is TGCAGTGCTGAACCAGGGGGTACCTACGAGCAGTACTTC.

The chain is built from TRBV24-1 and TRBJ2-7; 9 bases line up with TRBD2. The V gene end was trimmed by 6 bases and the J gene end by 2 bases; junction bases not matched to a gene: 4. There are 14 residues in the CDR3. The V gene's germline CDR1 is KGHDR and CDR2 SFDVKD. CDR3 loop: CATSQAGGPYEQYF. The CDR3 nucleotides are TGTGCCACCAGTCAAGCGGGGGGCCCCTACGAGCAGTACTTC.

This chain links TRBV6-6 with TRBJ1-2, with D perhaps TRBD1 (5 bases). Trimming left V 1 base short and J 3 bases short, with 12 bases between. CDR1 and CDR2 (germline): MNHNY, SVGAGI (reference sequence). This CDR3 is built from 15 residues. Here the CDR3 reads CASSYYSKGDYGYTF. The CDR3 DNA sequence: TGTGCCAGCAGTTACTACAGCAAAGGGGACTATGGCTACACCTTC.

This sequence joins TRBV7-9 and TRBJ1-4, with D perhaps matching TRBD1 (6 bases). This CDR3 region has 15 residues. Looked up from germline, CDR1 is SEHNR and CDR2 is FQNEAQ (reference sequence). Trimming took off 5 bases at V and 7 bases at J, with 17 bases between the two ends. The CDR3 protein is CASSLSGGRSEKLFF. In DNA form, the CDR3 reads TGTGCCAGCAGCCTCTCCGGGGGGCGCAGTGAAAAACTGTTTTTT.

This chain joins TRBV5-1 and TRBJ1-3; D is unclear. The CDR3 runs 13 residues. Between the trimmed V and J ends, which lost 6 bases and 2 bases, there was a span of 9 bases. Germline lookup yields CDR1 SGHRS and CDR2 YFSETQ. The CDR3 here is CASTPDPGNTIYF. In DNA form, the CDR3 reads TGCGCCAGCACCCCGGACCCTGGAAACACCATATATTTT.

This sequence joins TRBV12-3 or TRBV12-4 and TRBJ1-5, with D perhaps matching TRBD1 (6 bases). The germline V and J ends were trimmed by 0 bases and 4 bases, with 10 bases remaining between them. This CDR3 is built from 15 residues. The CDR3 nucleotides are TGTGCCAGCAGTTTAGCGCAGGGGACGAATCAGCCCCAGCATTTT. The encoded protein is CASSLAQGTNQPQHF.

V and J are TRBV5-1 and TRBJ2-1; D gene ambiguous. Germline assignment: CDR1 SGHRS and CDR2 YFSETQ. Deletions cut 4 bases from V and 10 bases from J, with 12 bases between. The CDR3 has 12 residues. The CDR3: CASSQRYEEQFF. The CDR3 nucleotides are TGCGCCAGCAGCCAGAGGTACGAAGAGCAGTTCTTC. Variable domain in full (rest from reference TRBV5-1 and TRBJ2-1): KAGVTQTPRYLIKTRGQQVTLSCSPISGHRSVSWYQQTPGQGLQFLFEYFSETQRNKGNFPGRFSGRQFSNSRSEMNVSTLELGDSALYLCASSQRYEEQFFGPGTRLTVL.

In this sample, this clonotype turned up a few times. The chain recombines TRBV6-5 with TRBJ2-2, with D uncertain. V was cut by 2 bases and J by 3 bases, with 7 bases left in between. This CDR3 is 14 amino acids long. Germline V gene data show CDR1 as MNHEY and CDR2 as SVGAGI. CDR3 residues: CASSYGSHTGELFF. CDR3 sequence (DNA): TGTGCCAGCAGTTACGGGTCGCACACCGGGGAGCTGTTTTTT.